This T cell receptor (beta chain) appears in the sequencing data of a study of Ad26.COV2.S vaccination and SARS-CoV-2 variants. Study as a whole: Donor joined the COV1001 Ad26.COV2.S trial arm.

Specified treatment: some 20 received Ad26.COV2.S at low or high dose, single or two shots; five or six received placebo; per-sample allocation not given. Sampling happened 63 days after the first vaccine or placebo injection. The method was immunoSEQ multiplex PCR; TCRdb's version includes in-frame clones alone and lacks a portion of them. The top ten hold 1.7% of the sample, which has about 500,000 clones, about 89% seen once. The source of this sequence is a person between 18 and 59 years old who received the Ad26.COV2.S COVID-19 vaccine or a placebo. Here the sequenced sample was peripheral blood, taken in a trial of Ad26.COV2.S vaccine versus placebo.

The CDR3 coding sequence is TGTGCCAGCAGCTCCTCGGGGCGGGAAGGGGGCCAAGAGACCCAGTACTTC. Its translation: CASSSSGREGGQETQYF. The chain recombines TRBV5-6 with TRBJ2-5; D possibly uses TRBD1 or TRBD2 (6 bases each). CDR1 SGHDT and CDR2 YYEEEE come from the germline V gene. The V end was cut by 3 bases, the J end by 1 base, with 19 bases between. CDR3 length: 17 amino acids.